The sequence of this T cell receptor (beta chain) was determined in a study of T cells after yellow fever vaccination. Study background: Preparing low-cell-number fractions relied on SMART-Seq v4 Ultra Low Input. General study findings and limits: Post-booster repertoires again held most primary-vaccination clones (roughly 96% CD4, roughly 88% CD8). Clonotype sharing between CD4 and CD8 compartments was small.

This clonotype has a count of ten or more. Its antigen is as yet unknown. Using its own MiXCR run on the 5' RACE reads, TCRdb lists one record per CDR3 protein. The sample carries 500,000 to 550,000 distinct CDR3 sequences, around a fifth recorded once. The V gene lost 6 bases and the J gene lost 1 base, with 1 base spanning the gap. The germline V gene encodes CDR1 MNHEY and CDR2 SVGAGI. The CDR3 runs 11 residues. The chain links TRBV6-5 to TRBJ2-1; no clear D. The TCR sequence derives from a man aged 18 to 35 who received the YFV17D yellow fever vaccine. This specimen consisted of PBMCs, obtained roughly 23 days after the first yellow fever vaccination. CDR3 residues: CASRSYNEQFF. In DNA form, the CDR3 reads TGTGCCAGCAGGTCCTACAATGAGCAGTTCTTC.